This T cell receptor beta chain was observed in a study of T cells in Graves' hyperthyroidism and ophthalmopathy. General observations from the study: A model of 13 V-J pairs discriminated ophthalmopathy from stable hyperthyroidism.

Pregnant or lactating patients were excluded, as were those with uncontrolled infection or other autoimmune disease. The investigators amplified TCR beta CDR3 regions from RNA transcripts. The primer set for the first-round RT-PCR of the TCR CDR3 was HTBI. TCRdb re-analysed the multiplex PCR reads in MiXCR, keeping a single row per CDR3 protein. This sample has more than 550,000 distinct CDR3 sequences, with nearly 45% found just once. Trimming stripped 2 bases from V and 1 base from J, with 8 bases between. Germline CDR1 is ENHRY and CDR2 is SYGVKD. The length of the CDR3 is 14 residues. There are a few counts of this clonotype. The antigen is undetermined. A much larger clonotype is one base distant, so this may be a read error.

The specimen was peripheral blood or thyroid tissue (not recorded which). The chain is built from TRBV10-3 and TRBJ1-1, with D uncertain. The TCR comes from an adult man with Graves' disease, either hyperthyroidism or ophthalmopathy (not recorded which). The CDR3 sequence: CAISEAGENTEAFF. The CDR3 DNA is TGTGCCATCAGTGAGGCAGGTGAGAACACTGAAGCTTTCTTT.